Presented here are 10 T cell receptor beta chains from one specimen sequenced in a study of blood T cell repertoires in COVID-19. Only in-frame clones appear in the TCRdb table, and some are missing; sequencing was by immunoSEQ multiplex PCR. The sample holds 80,000 to 90,000 clones, 70% to 85% seen once. Source material: peripheral blood. These receptors all come from a woman aged 80 or over with COVID-19, enrolled during active disease.

This clone was seen only once. This chain links TRBV10-3 with TRBJ2-5, with D maybe TRBD2 (5 bases). The CDR3 is made up of 13 amino acids. V was clipped by 8 bases and J by 3 bases, with 13 bases between them. Germline loops: CDR1 ENHRY, CDR2 SYGVKD. CDR3 DNA sequence: TGTGCCATCCAGCGGCCAGGAGAAGAGACCCAGTACTTC. Amino acids: CAIQRPGEETQYF.

The chain is built from TRBV3-1 (or the pseudogene TRBV3-2) and TRBJ2-2; possible D gene TRBD1, 5 bases. V lost 1 base and J 6 bases, leaving 9 bases between the germline ends. The CDR3 sequence is 14 residues long. In germline, CDR1 is LGHDT, CDR2 YNNKEL (reference sequence). This chain's CDR3 is CASSQARVAGELFF. DNA of the CDR3: TGTGCCAGCAGCCAAGCCAGGGTGGCCGGGGAGCTGTTTTTT.

The chain employs TRBV5-6 and TRBJ2-5; TRBD1 agrees at 10 bases. CDR1 is SGHDT, CDR2 YYEEEE, per germline. V lost 4 bases and J lost 2; bases outside the gene matches: 5. The CDR3 covers 15 residues. The DNA of the CDR3 is TGTGCCAGCAGCCCGGGACAGGGGCGACAAGAGACCCAGTACTTC. This translates into CASSPGQGRQETQYF. The full variable domain, in which reference TRBV5-6 and TRBJ2-5 provide the parts outside the CDR3, is DAGVTQSPTHLIKTRGQQVTLRCSPKSGHDTVSWYQQALGQGPQFIFQYYEEEERQRGNFPDRFSGHQFPNYSSELNVNALLLGDSALYLCASSPGQGRQETQYFGPGTRLLVL.

This clone was counted between two and nine times. The CDR3 region is CASSQQQGGTGELFF. CDR3 nucleotide sequence: TGTGCCAGCAGCCAACAACAGGGGGGCACCGGGGAGCTGTTTTTT. The chain links TRBV7-3 to TRBJ2-2; 8 bases map to TRBD1. The germline gives CDR1 SGHTA, CDR2 FQGTGA. The V gene end was trimmed by 5 bases and the J gene end by 4 bases; junction bases not matched to a gene: 6. The CDR3 runs 15 residues.

V and J are TRBV19 and TRBJ2-1; TRBD2 aligns across 8 bases. Germline V gives CDR1 LNHDA, CDR2 SQIVND (reference sequence). CDR3 size: 17 residues. J gave up 1 base and V 1 base, and 6 bases lay outside the gene matches. CDR3 sequence: CASSIVSGSGSYNEQFF. CDR3 DNA: TGTGCCAGTAGTATAGTGAGCGGGAGTGGATCCTACAATGAGCAGTTCTTC.

V gene TRBV11-3 combines with J gene TRBJ2-7; D may be TRBD2 (5 bases). Looked up from germline, CDR1 is SGHNT and CDR2 is YENEEA. Trimming stripped 5 bases from V and 7 bases from J, with 12 bases between. This CDR3 has 12 amino acids. CDR3 nucleotides: TGTGCCAGCAGCGGGTCCTCGGGGGAGCAGTACTTC. Its protein product is CASSGSSGEQYF. Looking up the rest from reference TRBV11-3 and TRBJ2-7 gives the full variable domain: EAGVVQSPRYKIIEKKQPVAFWCNPISGHNTLYWYLQNLGQGPELLIRYENEEAVDDSQLPKDRFSAERLKGVDSTLKIQPAELGDSAVYLCASSGSSGEQYFGPGTRLTVT.

The J gene is TRBJ2-1, the V gene TRBV9, with 7 bases lining up with TRBD2. The V and J ends lost 2 bases and 4 bases, in that order; junction bases with no gene match: 6. Germline values: CDR1 SGDLS, CDR2 YYNGEE. The CDR3 contains 15 residues. The CDR3 spells CASSVRLAAYNEQFF. The CDR3 DNA reads TGTGCCAGCAGCGTGAGGCTAGCGGCATACAATGAGCAGTTCTTC.

The chain recombines TRBV29-1 with TRBJ2-7; 7 bases match TRBD1. The CDR3 has 13 amino acids. Germline CDR1 and CDR2: SQVTM and ANQGSEA. Unmatched junction bases numbered 2, after V lost 1 base and J lost 2 bases. CDR3 sequence (DNA): TGCAGCGTTGAAGGACAGGGAGCCTACGAGCAGTACTTC. As protein: CSVEGQGAYEQYF.

The chain has TRBV10-3 and TRBJ2-3; D gene ambiguous. Looked up from germline, CDR1 is ENHRY and CDR2 is SYGVKD. V was trimmed by 2 bases and J by 2 bases, leaving 8 bases between them. The CDR3 totals 14 residues. This chain's CDR3 is CAISEGGDTDTQYF. CDR3 nucleotide sequence: TGTGCCATCAGTGAGGGTGGAGACACAGATACGCAGTATTTT.

The chain employs TRBV27 and TRBJ2-4, with D possibly TRBD1 on 6 matching bases. The CDR3 extends over 15 amino acids. CDR1 is MNHEY, CDR2 SMNVEV, per germline (reference sequence). Trimming removed 6 bases from V and 6 bases from J, with 18 bases in between. Written as DNA, the CDR3 is TGTGCCAGCAGATCAGGCCGCCGGGACACAAACATTCAGTACTTC. It codes for CASRSGRRDTNIQYF.